This T cell receptor (beta chain) was recorded in a study of blood T cell repertoires in COVID-19. Study-level background: COVID-19 samples from acute and convalescent phases originated in the United States, Italy and Spain.

Original data processing: Counts of nucleated cells, estimated from reference gene primer amplification, were obtained. Repertoires were generated with immunoSEQ multiplex PCR, while TCRdb's copy carries only in-frame clones and drops some. The V and J calls and clone size come from that table; D and trimming were worked out from the DNA. The sample lists some 150,000 clones, more than 75% seen once, with more than 6.5% in the top ten. The CDR3 extends over 14 amino acids. Trimming at V came to 4 bases and at J to 4 bases, leaving 4 bases not matched to a gene. The germline V gene has CDR1 SGHRS and CDR2 YFSETQ.

The clonotype was recovered from a woman aged 45 to 65 with active or convalescent COVID-19. J is TRBJ1-5 and V is TRBV5-1; TRBD1 matches 8 bases. Sequencing was done on a sample of peripheral blood. Here the CDR3 reads CASSPQGENQPQHF. CDR3 DNA sequence: TGCGCCAGCAGCCCACAGGGGGAAAATCAGCCCCAGCATTTT.